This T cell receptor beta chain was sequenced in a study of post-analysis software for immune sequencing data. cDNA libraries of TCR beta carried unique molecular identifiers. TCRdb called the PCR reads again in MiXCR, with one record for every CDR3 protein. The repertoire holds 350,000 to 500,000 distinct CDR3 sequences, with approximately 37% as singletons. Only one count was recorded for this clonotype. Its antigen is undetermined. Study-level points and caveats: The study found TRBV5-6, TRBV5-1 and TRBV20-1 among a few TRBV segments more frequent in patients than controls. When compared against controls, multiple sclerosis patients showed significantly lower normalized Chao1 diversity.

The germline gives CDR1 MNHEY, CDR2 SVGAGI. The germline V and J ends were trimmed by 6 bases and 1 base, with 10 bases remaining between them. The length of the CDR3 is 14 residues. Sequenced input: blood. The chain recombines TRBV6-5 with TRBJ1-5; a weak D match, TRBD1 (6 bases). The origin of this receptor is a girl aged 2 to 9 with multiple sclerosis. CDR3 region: CASRRTASNQPQHF. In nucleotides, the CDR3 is TGTGCCAGCAGACGGACAGCGAGCAATCAGCCCCAGCATTTT.